The subject of this entry is one T cell receptor (beta chain). The germline CDR1 and CDR2 sequences are SEHNR and FQNEAQ (reference sequence). This CDR3 has 14 amino acids. Trimming removed 7 bases from V and 1 base from J, with 12 bases in between. The data derive from a study of blood T cell repertoires in COVID-19. TCRdb's copy holds only in-frame clones and misses some; the assay was immunoSEQ multiplex PCR. The sample consists of a few hundred thousand clones, 80% to 90% of them appearing once. This receptor was identified in an older woman with acute or convalescent COVID-19. Input material: peripheral blood. The chain uses TRBV7-9 and TRBJ2-3; D might be TRBD2 (5 bases). Here the CDR3 DNA reads TGTGCCAGCAACCCGGGATCCCGCACAGATACGCAGTATTTT. It encodes CASNPGSRTDTQYF. Full variable domain (remainder filled in from reference TRBV7-9 and TRBJ2-3): DTGVSQNPRHKITKRGQNVTFRCDPISEHNRLYWYRQTLGQGPEFLTYFQNEAQLEKSRLLSDRFSAERPKGSFSTLEIQRTEQGDSAMYLCASNPGSRTDTQYFGPGTRLTVL.